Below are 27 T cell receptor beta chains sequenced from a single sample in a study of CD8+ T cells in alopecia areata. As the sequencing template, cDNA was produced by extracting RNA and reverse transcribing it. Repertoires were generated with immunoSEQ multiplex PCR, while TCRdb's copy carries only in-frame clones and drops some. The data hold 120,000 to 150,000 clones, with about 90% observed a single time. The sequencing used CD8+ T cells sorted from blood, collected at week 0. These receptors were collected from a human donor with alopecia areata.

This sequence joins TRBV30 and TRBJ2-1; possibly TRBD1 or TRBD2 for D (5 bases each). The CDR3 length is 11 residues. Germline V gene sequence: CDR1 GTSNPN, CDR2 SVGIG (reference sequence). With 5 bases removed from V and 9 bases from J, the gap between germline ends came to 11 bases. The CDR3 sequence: CAWQGSGEQFF. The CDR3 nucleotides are TGTGCCTGGCAGGGCAGCGGTGAGCAGTTCTTC.

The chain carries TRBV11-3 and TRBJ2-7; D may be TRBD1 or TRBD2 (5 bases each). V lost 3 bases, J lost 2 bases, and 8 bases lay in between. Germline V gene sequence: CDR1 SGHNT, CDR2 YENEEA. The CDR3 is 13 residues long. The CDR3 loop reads CASSFRETYEQYF. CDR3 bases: TGTGCCAGCAGCTTCAGGGAGACCTACGAGCAGTACTTC.

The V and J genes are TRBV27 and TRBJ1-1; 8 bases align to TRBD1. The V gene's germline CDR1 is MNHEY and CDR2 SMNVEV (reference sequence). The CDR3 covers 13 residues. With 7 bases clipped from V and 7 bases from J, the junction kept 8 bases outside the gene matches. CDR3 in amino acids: CASTQDRELEAFF. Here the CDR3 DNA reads TGTGCCAGCACCCAGGACAGGGAGCTTGAAGCTTTCTTT.

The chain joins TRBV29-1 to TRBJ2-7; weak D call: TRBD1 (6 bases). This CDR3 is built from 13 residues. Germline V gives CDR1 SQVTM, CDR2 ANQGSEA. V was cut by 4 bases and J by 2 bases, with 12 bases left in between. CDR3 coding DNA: TGCAGCGTTGGATGGGACACCGCCTACGAGCAGTACTTC. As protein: CSVGWDTAYEQYF.

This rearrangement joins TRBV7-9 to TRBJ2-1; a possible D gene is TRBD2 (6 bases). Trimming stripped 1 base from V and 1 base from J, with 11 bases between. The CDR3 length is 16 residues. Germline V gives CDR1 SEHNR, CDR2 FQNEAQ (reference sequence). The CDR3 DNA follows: TGTGCCAGCAGCTTAGGTGGCGGGGCGTCCTACAATGAGCAGTTCTTC. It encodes CASSLGGGASYNEQFF.

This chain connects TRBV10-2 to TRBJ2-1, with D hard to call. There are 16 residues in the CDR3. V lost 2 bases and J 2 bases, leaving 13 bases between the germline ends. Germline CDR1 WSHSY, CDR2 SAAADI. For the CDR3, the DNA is TGCGCCAGCAGTGAGCCGGCCGGTGCGGCCTACAATGAGCAGTTCTTC. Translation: CASSEPAGAAYNEQFF.

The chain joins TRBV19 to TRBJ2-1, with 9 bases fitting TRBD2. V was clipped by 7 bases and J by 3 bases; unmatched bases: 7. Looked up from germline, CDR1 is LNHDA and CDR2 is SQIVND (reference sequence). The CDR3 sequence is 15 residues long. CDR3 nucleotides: TGTGCCAGTACCTTAGCGGGGGACCTCTACAATGAGCAGTTCTTC. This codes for CASTLAGDLYNEQFF. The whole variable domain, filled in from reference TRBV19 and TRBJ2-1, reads DGGITQSPKYLFRKEGQNVTLSCEQNLNHDAMYWYRQDPGQGLRLIYYSQIVNDFQKGDIAEGYSVSREKKESFPLTVTSAQKNPTAFYLCASTLAGDLYNEQFFGPGTRLTVL.

The CDR3 loop is CASSAHTGGTDTQYF. DNA of the CDR3: TGTGCCAGCAGTGCTCACACCGGAGGGACAGATACGCAGTATTTT. The chain uses TRBV27 and TRBJ2-3, with a weak D call TRBD2 (6 bases). Germline CDR1 MNHEY, CDR2 SMNVEV (reference sequence). This CDR3 region has 15 residues. V lost 5 bases to trimming and J lost 3 bases, with 15 bases between them.

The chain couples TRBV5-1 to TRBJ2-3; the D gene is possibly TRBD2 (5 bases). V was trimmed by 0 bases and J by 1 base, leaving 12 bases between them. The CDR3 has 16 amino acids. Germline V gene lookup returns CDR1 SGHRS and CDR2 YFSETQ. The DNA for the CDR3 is TGCGCCAGCAGCTTGGCAGCGGCCGAAGGCACAGATACGCAGTATTTT. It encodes CASSLAAAEGTDTQYF.

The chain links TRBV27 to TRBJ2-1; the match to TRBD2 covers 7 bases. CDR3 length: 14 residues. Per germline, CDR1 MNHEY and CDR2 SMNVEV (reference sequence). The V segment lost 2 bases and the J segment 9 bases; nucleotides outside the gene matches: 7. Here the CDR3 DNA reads TGTGCCAGCAGTTTAGTCGCGGGAGCCAGTGAGCAGTTCTTC. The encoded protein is CASSLVAGASEQFF.

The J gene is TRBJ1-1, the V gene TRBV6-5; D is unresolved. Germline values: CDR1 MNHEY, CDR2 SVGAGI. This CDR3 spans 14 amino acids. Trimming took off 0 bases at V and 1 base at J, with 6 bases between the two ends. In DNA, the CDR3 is TGTGCCAGCAGTTACTCGGGATGGAACACTGAAGCTTTCTTT. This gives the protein CASSYSGWNTEAFF.

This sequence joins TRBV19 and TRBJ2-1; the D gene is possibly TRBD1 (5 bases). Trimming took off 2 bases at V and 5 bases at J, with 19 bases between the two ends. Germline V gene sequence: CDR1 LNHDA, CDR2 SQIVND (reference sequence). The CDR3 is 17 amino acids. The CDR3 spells CASSISPEVTEHNEQFF. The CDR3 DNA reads TGTGCCAGTAGTATATCCCCCGAGGTGACAGAGCACAATGAGCAGTTCTTC.

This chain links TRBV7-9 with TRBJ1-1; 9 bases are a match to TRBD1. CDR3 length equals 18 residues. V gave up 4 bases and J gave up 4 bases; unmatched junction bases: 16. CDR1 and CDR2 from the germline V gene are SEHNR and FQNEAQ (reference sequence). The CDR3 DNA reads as TGTGCCAGCAGCTCGAGCCCCGGGACAGGGTTGATGGTCACTGAAGCTTTCTTT. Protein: CASSSSPGTGLMVTEAFF.

The CDR3: CASSYSKRGEAFF. As DNA, the CDR3 is TGTGCCAGCAGTTACTCGAAACGAGGTGAAGCTTTCTTT. The rearrangement uses TRBV6-5 and TRBJ1-1; no clear D gene. The CDR3 loop spans 13 amino acids. V was clipped by 0 bases and J by 7 bases, with 9 bases between them. Germline V lookup: CDR1 MNHEY, CDR2 SVGAGI.

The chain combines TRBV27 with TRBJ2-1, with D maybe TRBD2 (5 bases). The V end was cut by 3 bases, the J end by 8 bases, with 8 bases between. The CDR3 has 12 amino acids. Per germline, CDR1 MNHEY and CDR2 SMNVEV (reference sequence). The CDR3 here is CASSFAGDEQFF. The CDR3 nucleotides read TGTGCCAGCAGTTTTGCCGGGGATGAGCAGTTCTTC.

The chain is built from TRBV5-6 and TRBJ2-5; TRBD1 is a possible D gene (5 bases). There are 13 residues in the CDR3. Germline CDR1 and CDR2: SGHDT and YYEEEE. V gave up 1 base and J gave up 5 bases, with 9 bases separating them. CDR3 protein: CASSLMGQETQYF. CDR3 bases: TGTGCCAGCAGCTTGATGGGGCAGGAGACCCAGTACTTC.

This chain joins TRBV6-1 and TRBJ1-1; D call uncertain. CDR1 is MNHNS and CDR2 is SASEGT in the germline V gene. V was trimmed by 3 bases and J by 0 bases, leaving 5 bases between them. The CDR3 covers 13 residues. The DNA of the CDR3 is TGTGCCAGCAGTGATACAATGAACACTGAAGCTTTCTTT. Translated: CASSDTMNTEAFF.

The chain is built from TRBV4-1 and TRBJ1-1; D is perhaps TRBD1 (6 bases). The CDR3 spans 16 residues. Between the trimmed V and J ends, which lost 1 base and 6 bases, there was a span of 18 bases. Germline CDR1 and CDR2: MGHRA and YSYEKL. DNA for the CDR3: TGCGCCAGCAGCCAAGCCCAGGGGTTCGGGGTCCCTGAAGCTTTCTTT. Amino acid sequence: CASSQAQGFGVPEAFF.

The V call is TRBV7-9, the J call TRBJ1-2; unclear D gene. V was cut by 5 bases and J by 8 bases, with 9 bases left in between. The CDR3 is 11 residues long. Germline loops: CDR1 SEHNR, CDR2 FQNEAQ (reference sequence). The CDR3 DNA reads TGTGCCAGCAGCATAGTCAACGGCTACACCTTC. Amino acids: CASSIVNGYTF.

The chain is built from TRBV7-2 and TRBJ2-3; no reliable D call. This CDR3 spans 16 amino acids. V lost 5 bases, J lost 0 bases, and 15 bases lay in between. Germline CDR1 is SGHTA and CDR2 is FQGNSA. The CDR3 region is CASSLRSKGSTDTQYF. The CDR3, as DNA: TGTGCCAGCAGCCTTAGATCCAAGGGAAGCACAGATACGCAGTATTTT. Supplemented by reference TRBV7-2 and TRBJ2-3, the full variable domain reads GAGVSQSPSNKVTEKGKDVELRCDPISGHTALYWYRQSLGQGLEFLIYFQGNSAPDKSGLPSDRFSAERTGGSVSTLTIQRTQQEDSAVYLCASSLRSKGSTDTQYFGPGTRLTVL.

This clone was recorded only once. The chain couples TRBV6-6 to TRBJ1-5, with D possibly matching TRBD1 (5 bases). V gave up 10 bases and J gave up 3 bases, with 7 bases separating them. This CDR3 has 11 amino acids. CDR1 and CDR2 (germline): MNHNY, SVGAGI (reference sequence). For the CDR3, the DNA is TGTGCCATAGGGGACAATCAGCCCCAGCATTTT. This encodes CAIGDNQPQHF.

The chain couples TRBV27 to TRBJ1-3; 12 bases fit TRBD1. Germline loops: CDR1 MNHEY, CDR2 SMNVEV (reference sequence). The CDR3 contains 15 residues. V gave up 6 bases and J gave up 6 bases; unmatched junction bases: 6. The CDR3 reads CASRTGTGGENTIYF. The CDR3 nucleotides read TGTGCCAGCAGGACCGGGACAGGGGGCGAAAACACCATATATTTT.

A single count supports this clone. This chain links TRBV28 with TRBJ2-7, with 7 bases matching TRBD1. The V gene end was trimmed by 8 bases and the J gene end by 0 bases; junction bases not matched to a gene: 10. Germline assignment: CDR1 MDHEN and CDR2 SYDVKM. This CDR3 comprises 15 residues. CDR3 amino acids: CASRKGQTSSYEQYF. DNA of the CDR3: TGTGCCAGCCGGAAGGGACAGACGAGCTCCTACGAGCAGTACTTC.

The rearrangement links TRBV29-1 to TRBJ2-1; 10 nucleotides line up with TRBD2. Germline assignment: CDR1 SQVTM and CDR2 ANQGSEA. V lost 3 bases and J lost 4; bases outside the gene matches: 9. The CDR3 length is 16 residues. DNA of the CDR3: TGCAGCGTTGAGTGGGCACTAGCGGGGATTTACAATGAGCAGTTCTTC. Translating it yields CSVEWALAGIYNEQFF.

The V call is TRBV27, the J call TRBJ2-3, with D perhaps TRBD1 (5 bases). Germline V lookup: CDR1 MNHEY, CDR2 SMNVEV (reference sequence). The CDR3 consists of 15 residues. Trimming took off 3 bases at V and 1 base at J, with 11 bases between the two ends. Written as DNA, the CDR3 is TGTGCCAGCAGTTTGGACATAGAAGGCACAGATACGCAGTATTTT. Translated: CASSLDIEGTDTQYF.

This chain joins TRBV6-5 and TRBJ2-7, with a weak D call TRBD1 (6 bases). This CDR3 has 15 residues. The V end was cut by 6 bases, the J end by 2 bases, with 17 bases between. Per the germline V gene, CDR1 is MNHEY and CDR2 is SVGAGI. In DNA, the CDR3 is TGTGCCAGCAGCCCAATTCAGGGGATTACCTACGAGCAGTACTTC. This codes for CASSPIQGITYEQYF.

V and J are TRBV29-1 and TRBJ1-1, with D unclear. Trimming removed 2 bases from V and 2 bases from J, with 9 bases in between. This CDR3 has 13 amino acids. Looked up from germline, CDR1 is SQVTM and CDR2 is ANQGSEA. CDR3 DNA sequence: TGCAGCGTTGAATCGGGCCTAAACACTGAAGCTTTCTTT. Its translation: CSVESGLNTEAFF.